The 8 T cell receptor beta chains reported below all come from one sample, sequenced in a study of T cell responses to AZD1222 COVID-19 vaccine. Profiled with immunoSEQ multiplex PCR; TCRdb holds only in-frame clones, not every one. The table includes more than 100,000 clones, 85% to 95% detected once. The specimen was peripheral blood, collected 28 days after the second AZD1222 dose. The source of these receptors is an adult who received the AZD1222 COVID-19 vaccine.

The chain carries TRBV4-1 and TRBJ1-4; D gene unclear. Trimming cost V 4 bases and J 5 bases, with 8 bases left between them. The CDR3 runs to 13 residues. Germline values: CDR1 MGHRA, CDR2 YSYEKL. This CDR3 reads CASSPYRNEKLFF. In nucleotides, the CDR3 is TGCGCCAGCAGCCCCTACCGGAATGAAAAACTGTTTTTT.

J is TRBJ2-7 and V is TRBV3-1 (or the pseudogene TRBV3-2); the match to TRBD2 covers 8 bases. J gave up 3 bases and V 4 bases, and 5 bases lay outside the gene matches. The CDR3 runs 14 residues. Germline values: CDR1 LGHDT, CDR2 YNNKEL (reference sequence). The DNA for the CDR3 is TGTGCCAGCAGCCCTCGCCTAGCGGGCTACGAGCAGTACTTC. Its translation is CASSPRLAGYEQYF.

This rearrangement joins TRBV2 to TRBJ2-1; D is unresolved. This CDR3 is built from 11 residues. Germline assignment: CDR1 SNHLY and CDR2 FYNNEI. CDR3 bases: TGTGCGAGCGTGGGGTACAATGAGCAGTTCTTC. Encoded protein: CASVGYNEQFF.

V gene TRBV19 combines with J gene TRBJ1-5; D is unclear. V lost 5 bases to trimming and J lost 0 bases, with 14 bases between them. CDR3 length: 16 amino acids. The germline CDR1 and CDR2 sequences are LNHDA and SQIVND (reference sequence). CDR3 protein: CASSAIGPYSNQPQHF. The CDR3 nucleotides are TGTGCCAGTAGTGCAATAGGACCCTATAGCAATCAGCCCCAGCATTTT. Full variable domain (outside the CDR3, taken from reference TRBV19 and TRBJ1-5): DGGITQSPKYLFRKEGQNVTLSCEQNLNHDAMYWYRQDPGQGLRLIYYSQIVNDFQKGDIAEGYSVSREKKESFPLTVTSAQKNPTAFYLCASSAIGPYSNQPQHFGDGTRLSIL.

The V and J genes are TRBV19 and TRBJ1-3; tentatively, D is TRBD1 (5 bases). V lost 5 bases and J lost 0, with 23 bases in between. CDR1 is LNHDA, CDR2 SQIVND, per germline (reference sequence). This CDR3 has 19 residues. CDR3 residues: CASSLDSPSLLSSGNTIYF. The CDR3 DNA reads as TGTGCCAGTAGTCTCGACAGTCCTTCACTTTTATCCTCTGGAAACACCATATATTTT.

The CDR3 DNA reads as TGTGCCAGCAGTTCCACAGGGGCAACTAATGAAAAACTGTTTTTT. It codes for CASSSTGATNEKLFF. The chain carries TRBV25-1 and TRBJ1-4, with 7 bases identical to TRBD1. The V segment lost 5 bases and the J segment 0 bases; nucleotides outside the gene matches: 3. The CDR3 covers 15 residues. Germline V gene data show CDR1 as MGHDK and CDR2 as SYGVNS. The whole variable domain, remainder taken from reference TRBV25-1 and TRBJ1-4, is EADIYQTPRYLVIGTGKKITLECSQTMGHDKMYWYQQDPGMELHLIHYSYGVNSTEKGDLSSESTVSRIRTEHFPLTLESARPSHTSQYLCASSSTGATNEKLFFGSGTQLSVL.

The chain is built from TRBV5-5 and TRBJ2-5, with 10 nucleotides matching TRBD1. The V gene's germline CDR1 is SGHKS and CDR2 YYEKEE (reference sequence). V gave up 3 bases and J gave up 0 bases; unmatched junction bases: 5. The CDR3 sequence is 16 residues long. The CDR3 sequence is CASSYGQGGNQETQYF. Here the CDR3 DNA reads TGTGCCAGCAGCTACGGACAGGGGGGTAACCAAGAGACCCAGTACTTC.

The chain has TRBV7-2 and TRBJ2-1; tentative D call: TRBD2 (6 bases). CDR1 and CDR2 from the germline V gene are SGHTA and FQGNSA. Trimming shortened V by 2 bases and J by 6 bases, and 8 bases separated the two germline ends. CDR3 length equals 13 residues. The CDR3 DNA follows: TGTGCCAGCAGCTTAATGCGGGGCAATGAGCAGTTCTTC. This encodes CASSLMRGNEQFF.